Following are 9 T cell receptor beta chains from one sample sequenced in a study of T cell clonality in common variable immunodeficiency. Regarding the study as a whole: Common variable immunodeficiency TCR beta sequences reportedly had fewer deletions and N-nucleotide insertions.

Generated by immunoSEQ multiplex PCR, the TCRdb table keeps only in-frame clones and is missing some. Observed are tens of thousands of clones, no singletons, with the top ten taking under 4%. For these receptors, no antigen is known. Input material: peripheral blood mononuclear cells. These receptors came from a human donor with common variable immunodeficiency.

Worth noting for this clone: Sequencing ends 3 residues short of the CDR3 end; the germline J gene provides the rest. The V call is TRBV6-1, the J call TRBJ2-5; tentative D call: TRBD1 (5 bases). Trimming pared 2 bases from V and 2 bases from J, leaving 6 bases between. The CDR3 has 13 residues. Germline V lookup: CDR1 MNHNS, CDR2 SASEGT. CDR3 region: CASSEQGQETQYF. The sequenced part of the CDR3 DNA is TGTGCCAGCAGTGAACAGGGACAAGAGACC.

Worth noting for this clone: The sequence runs out 3 residues before the end of the CDR3; the remainder is reconstructed from the germline J gene. The chain couples TRBV18 to TRBJ2-1; 7 bases are shared with TRBD2. The CDR3 extends over 15 amino acids. The junction had 10 bases not matched to a gene; V was cut back by 4 bases and J by 7 bases. Germline CDR1 reads KGHSH; CDR2 reads LQKENI. The CDR3 DNA, read in part, is TGTGCCAGCTCACAAGCGGGACTAAAAGAGAATGAG. Translation: CASSQAGLKENE. The CDR3 in its entirety is CASSQAGLKENEQFF. Full variable domain (remainder filled in from reference TRBV18 and TRBJ2-1): NAGVMQNPRHLVRRRGQEARLRCSPMKGHSHVYWYRQLPEEGLKFMVYLQKENIIDESGMPKERFSAEFPKEGPSILRIQQVVRGDSAAYFCASSQAGLKENEQFFGPGTRLTVL.

This clone appeared a few times. The read halts 3 residues ahead of the CDR3 end, with the missing end drawn from the germline J gene. The chain has TRBV2 and TRBJ1-5; D unresolved. V lost 3 bases, J lost 7 bases, and 13 bases lay in between. The CDR3 has 14 residues. CDR1 is SNHLY and CDR2 is FYNNEI in the germline V gene. CDR3: CASSDSAGWQPQHF. The part of the CDR3 DNA that was read is TGTGCCAGCAGTGACTCCGCGGGGTGGCAGCCC.

In its sample, this clone was seen many times. Read data end 3 residues before the CDR3 end; the end is taken from the germline J gene. V is TRBV20-1 and J is TRBJ1-6; TRBD1 matches at 8 bases. From germline, CDR1 is DFQATT and CDR2 SNEGSKA (reference sequence). The CDR3 extends over 16 amino acids. Losses at the gene ends were 1 base for V and 8 bases for J; bases not matched to a gene: 10. CDR3 DNA (partial): TGCAGTGCTAGAGTCCTAATGACAGGGGACGATTCACCC. This encodes CSARVLMTGDDSP. The CDR3 as a whole reads CSARVLMTGDDSPLHF.

A remark on this clone: The CDR3 extends 3 residues past the end of the read, so its final part is completed from the germline J gene. The chain links TRBV18 to TRBJ2-4, with 7 bases fitting TRBD1. The length of the CDR3 is 17 residues. The junction had 17 bases not matched to a gene; V was cut back by 6 bases and J by 6 bases. Germline V gene lookup returns CDR1 KGHSH and CDR2 LQKENI. CDR3 sequence reads: CASSRAEVRGPSNIQYF. The sequenced CDR3 bases are TGTGCCAGCTCTAGAGCTGAGGTGAGGGGGCCCTCAAACATT.

By frequency in the sample, this clone is medium-sized. The CDR3 end is not reached by the read, which stops 3 residues before it; the germline J gene fills it in. The V and J genes are TRBV5-1 and TRBJ1-4; possible D gene TRBD1, 5 bases. V was trimmed by 0 bases and J by 6 bases, leaving 12 bases between them. This CDR3 region has 15 residues. Germline V gives CDR1 SGHRS, CDR2 YFSETQ. The part of the CDR3 DNA that was read is TGCGCCAGCAGCTTGGATGCCAGGGCTGATGAAAAA. Translation gives CASSLDARADEK. The full CDR3 sequence reads CASSLDARADEKLFF.

A word on this clone: The CDR3 extends 3 residues past the end of the read, so its final part is completed from the germline J gene. V is TRBV7-9 and J is TRBJ2-5, with D possibly matching TRBD2 (6 bases). CDR1 is SEHNR and CDR2 is FQNEAQ in the germline V gene (reference sequence). This CDR3 region has 13 residues. Trimming cost V 5 bases and J 4 bases, with 11 bases left between them. The CDR3: CASSLWDLETQYF. Incomplete CDR3 DNA: TGTGCCAGCAGCCTTTGGGACTTAGAGACC.

In its sample, this clone is medium-sized. Read sequence stops 3 residues before the CDR3 end, and the germline J gene provides the missing end. The rearrangement uses TRBV5-1 and TRBJ2-5; 14 bases agree with TRBD2. With 3 bases clipped from V and 1 base from J, the junction kept 2 bases outside the gene matches. Germline V gene data show CDR1 as SGHRS and CDR2 as YFSETQ. This CDR3 contains 16 residues. Partial CDR3 DNA: TGCGCCAGCAGCTCAGGACTAGCGGGGGGCCAAGAGACC. Its translation: CASSSGLAGGQET. The full CDR3 protein is CASSSGLAGGQETQYF.

This clone was picked up a small number of times. With the read ending 3 residues before the CDR3 end, the germline J gene is used to fill in that end. V gene TRBV19 combines with J gene TRBJ1-6; the D is unclear. The CDR3 loop spans 14 amino acids. The germline CDR1 and CDR2 sequences are LNHDA and SQIVND (reference sequence). Trimming removed 3 bases from V and 9 bases from J, with 12 bases in between. This CDR3 reads CASSIAGLGSPLHF. The covered CDR3 bases are TGTGCCAGTAGTATCGCGGGCCTCGGTTCACCC.